The following is a T cell receptor beta chain sequence with its context. The antigen is undetermined. PCR amplification relied on 60 Vbeta primers (plus 13 Jbeta primers). TCRdb's table, derived via immunoSEQ multiplex PCR, lists solely in-frame clones and lacks some. The sample's table shows about 40,000 clones. These data are taken from a study of cytomegalovirus exposure and HLA in healthy donors. The wider study: T cells numbering 150 million to 200 million yielded 117 million unique TCR beta sequences in an earlier analysis. The study's findings and limits: In an earlier analysis, productive rearrangement rates for most beta V segments clustered near 87% or 30%.

Germline V gene sequence: CDR1 LNHDA, CDR2 SQIVND (reference sequence). V was shortened by 3 bases and J by 7 bases, with 18 bases between the two germline ends. There are 16 residues in the CDR3. Every donor was a healthy person donating bone marrow. The sample was PBMCs. The chain joins TRBV19 to TRBJ1-4; the D gene is possibly TRBD1 (6 bases). The receptor comes from a male donor in good health and CMV-seronegative. The CDR3 loop is CASSMVTLAQGEKLFF. CDR3 bases: TGTGCCAGTAGTATGGTGACTTTAGCACAGGGTGAAAAACTGTTTTTT.